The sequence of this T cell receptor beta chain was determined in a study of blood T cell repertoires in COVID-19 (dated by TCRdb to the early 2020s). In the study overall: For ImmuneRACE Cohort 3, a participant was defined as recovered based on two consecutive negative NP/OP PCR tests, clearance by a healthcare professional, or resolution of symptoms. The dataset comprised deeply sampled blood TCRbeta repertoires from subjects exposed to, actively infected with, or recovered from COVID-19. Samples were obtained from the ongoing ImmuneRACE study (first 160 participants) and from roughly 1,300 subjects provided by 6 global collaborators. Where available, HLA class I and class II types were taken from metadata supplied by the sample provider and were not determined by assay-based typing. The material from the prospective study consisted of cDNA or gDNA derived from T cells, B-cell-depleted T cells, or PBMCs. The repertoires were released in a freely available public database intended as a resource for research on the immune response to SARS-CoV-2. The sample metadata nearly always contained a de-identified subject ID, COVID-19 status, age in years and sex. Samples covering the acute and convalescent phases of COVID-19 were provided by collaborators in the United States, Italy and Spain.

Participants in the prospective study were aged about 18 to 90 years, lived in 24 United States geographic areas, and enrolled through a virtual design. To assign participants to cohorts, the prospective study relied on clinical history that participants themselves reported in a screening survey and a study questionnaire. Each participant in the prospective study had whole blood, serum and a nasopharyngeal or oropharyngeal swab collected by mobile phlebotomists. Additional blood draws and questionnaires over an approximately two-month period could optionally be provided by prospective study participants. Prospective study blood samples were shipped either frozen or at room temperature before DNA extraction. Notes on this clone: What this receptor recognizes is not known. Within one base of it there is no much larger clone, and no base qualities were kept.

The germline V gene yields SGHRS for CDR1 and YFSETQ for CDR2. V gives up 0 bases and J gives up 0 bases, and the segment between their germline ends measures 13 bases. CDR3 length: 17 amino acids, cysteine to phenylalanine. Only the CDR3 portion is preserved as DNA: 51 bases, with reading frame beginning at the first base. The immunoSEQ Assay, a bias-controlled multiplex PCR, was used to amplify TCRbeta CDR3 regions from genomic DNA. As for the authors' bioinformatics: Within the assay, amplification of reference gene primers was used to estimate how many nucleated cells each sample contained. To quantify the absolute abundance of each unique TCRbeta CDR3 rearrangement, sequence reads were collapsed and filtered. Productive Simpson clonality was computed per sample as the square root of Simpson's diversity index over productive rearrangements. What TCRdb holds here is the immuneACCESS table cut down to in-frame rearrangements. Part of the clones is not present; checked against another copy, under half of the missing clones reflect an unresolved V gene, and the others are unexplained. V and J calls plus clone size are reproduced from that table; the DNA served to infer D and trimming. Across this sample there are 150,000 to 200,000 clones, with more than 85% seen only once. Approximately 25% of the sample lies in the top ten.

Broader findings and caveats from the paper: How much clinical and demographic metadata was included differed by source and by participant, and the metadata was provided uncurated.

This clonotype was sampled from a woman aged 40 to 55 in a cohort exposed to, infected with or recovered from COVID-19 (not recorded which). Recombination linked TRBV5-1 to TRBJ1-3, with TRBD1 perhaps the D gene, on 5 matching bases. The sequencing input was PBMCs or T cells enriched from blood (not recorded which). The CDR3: CASSLALGGSSGNTIYF. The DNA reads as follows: TGCGCCAGCAGCTTGGCCCTGGGGGGAAGCTCTGGAAACACCATATATTTT.